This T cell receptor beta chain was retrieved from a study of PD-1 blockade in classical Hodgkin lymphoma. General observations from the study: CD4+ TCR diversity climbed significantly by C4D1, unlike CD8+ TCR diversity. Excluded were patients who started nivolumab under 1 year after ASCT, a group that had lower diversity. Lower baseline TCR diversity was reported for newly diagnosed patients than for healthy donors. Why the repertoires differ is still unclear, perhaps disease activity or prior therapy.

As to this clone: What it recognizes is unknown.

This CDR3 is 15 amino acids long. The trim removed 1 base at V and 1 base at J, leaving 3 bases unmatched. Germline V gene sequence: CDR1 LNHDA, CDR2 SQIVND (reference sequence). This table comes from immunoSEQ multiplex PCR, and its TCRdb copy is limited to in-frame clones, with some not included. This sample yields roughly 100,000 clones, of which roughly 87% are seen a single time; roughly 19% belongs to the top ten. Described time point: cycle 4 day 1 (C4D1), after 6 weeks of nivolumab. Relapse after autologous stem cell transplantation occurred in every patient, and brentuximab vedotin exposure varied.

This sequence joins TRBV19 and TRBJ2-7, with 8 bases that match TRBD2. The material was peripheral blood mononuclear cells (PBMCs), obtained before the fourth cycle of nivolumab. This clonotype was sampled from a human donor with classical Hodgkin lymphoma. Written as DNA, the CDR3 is TGTGCCAGTAGTATAGCGGGAGGGCCTTCCTACGAGCAGTACTTC. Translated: CASSIAGGPSYEQYF.